This T cell receptor (beta chain) was identified during a study of blood T cell repertoires in COVID-19 (dated by TCRdb to 2018 to 2020). As for the study more broadly: Samples covering the acute and convalescent phases of COVID-19 were provided by collaborators in the United States, Italy and Spain. The material from the prospective study consisted of cDNA or gDNA derived from T cells, B-cell-depleted T cells, or PBMCs. Subjects who had been exposed to COVID-19, were actively infected with it, or had recovered from it provided the deeply sampled blood TCRbeta repertoires that made up the dataset. The repertoires were made available in a free public database intended to serve as a resource for research on the immune response to SARS-CoV-2. The samples were drawn from the first 160 participants of the ongoing ImmuneRACE study and from 950 to 1,500 subjects provided by 6 global collaborators. Nearly every sample came with metadata listing a de-identified subject ID, COVID-19 status, age in years and sex. Where available, HLA class I and class II types were obtained from metadata supplied by the sample provider rather than from assay-based typing. Points the paper makes about the study in general: How much clinical and demographic metadata was included differed by source and by participant, and the metadata was provided uncurated.

The immunoSEQ Assay, a bias-controlled multiplex PCR, was used to amplify TCRbeta CDR3 regions from genomic DNA. The published analysis was carried out like this. The number of nucleated cells in each sample was estimated by amplification of reference gene primers within the assay. To quantify the absolute abundance of each unique TCRbeta CDR3 rearrangement, sequence reads were collapsed and filtered. For each sample, productive Simpson clonality was calculated as the square root of Simpson's diversity index over productive rearrangements. Not all clones reach the TCRdb copy of this immuneACCESS table, which keeps in-frame sequences only. Checked studies attribute under half of the gap to unresolved V genes and leave the rest unexplained. V, J and clone size were drawn from that table, and D and trimming were deduced from the DNA. The sample table shows 200,000 to 250,000 clones, and under 85% are seen once. Clones ranked in the top ten supply approximately 8% of the sample.

About this clone: Its antigen remains undetermined. Base qualities are not at hand, and no much larger clone is one base apart.

Trimming removed 5 bases from V and 3 bases from J, leaving 12 bases between the germline ends. From cysteine to phenylalanine, the CDR3 is 14 amino acids long. Just CDR3 DNA is preserved here, 42 bases in frame from base 1. The germline V gene yields SGHVS for CDR1 and FQNEAQ for CDR2. In Seattle, one collaborating source enrolled patients while the infection was active and tracked those patients longitudinally over the course of disease. The collaborating institutions used their own protocols to collect whole blood in K2EDTA tubes. Collaborator samples were shipped for TCRbeta analysis as frozen whole blood, isolated PBMCs, or DNA extracted from either sample type.

This TCR was recovered from a woman aged 80 or over with COVID-19, enrolled during active disease. The sequence joins TRBV7-8 to TRBJ2-3; 6 matching bases give a weak D call of TRBD2. The specimen sequenced was peripheral blood. The nucleotides are TGTGCCAGCAGCCCATCGGCGGGAACAGATACGCAGTATTTT. Its translation is CASSPSAGTDTQYF. Where the CDR3 stops, the reference TRBV7-8 and TRBJ2-3 genes take over; the full variable domain is GAGVSQSPRYKVAKRGQDVALRCDPISGHVSLFWYQQALGQGPEFLTYFQNEAQLDKSGLPSDRFFAERPEGSVSTLKIQRTQQEDSAVYLCASSPSAGTDTQYFGPGTRLTVL.